This note documents a single T cell receptor (beta chain) sequence. Antigen unknown. Relative to the germline gene, one junction end is altered; a read error may explain this. RNA was extracted from bulk tissue without any cell sorting. More than 3 cm separated this lung sample from the edge of the tumor. Newly diagnosed lung cancer patients had thoracic surgery in China, August–late 2014, without prior chemotherapy. The source of the sample is a study of tumor and adjacent non-tumor tissue in lung cancer. About the study: Samples averaged around 4 million productive TCRbeta reads each.

This CDR3 spans 14 amino acids. Findings and caveats of the study: Tumor TCR diversity, when higher, was linked to shorter survival. Tumor tissue had significantly higher TCR diversity than normal lung.

The library came from three nested PCR rounds adapted from ARM-PCR protocols. TCRdb recomputed calls from the multiplex PCR reads with MiXCR, one row per CDR3 protein. Of roughly 75,000 distinct CDR3 sequences listed, around 65% were seen once; the top ten hold approximately 30%. The TCR sequence derives from a woman aged 50 to 65 with non-small cell lung cancer. The sequencing sample was made of distant non-tumor lung tissue. The rearrangement uses TRBV12-3 or TRBV12-4 and TRBJ2-7, with 12 bases aligning to TRBD2. The CDR3 is CARSSTSGSYEQYF. In DNA, the CDR3 is TGTGCCCGCAGCTCGACTAGCGGGAGTTATGAGCAGTACTTC.